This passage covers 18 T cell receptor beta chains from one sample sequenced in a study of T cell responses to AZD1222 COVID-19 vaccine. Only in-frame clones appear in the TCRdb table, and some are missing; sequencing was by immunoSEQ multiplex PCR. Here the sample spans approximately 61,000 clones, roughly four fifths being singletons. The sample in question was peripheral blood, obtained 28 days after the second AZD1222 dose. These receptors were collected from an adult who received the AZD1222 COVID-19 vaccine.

CDR3 protein: CAWSVRGETQYF. As DNA, the CDR3 is TGTGCCTGGAGTGTAAGGGGGGAGACCCAGTACTTC. This chain connects TRBV30 to TRBJ2-5, with D perhaps matching TRBD1 (6 bases). V was shortened by 0 bases and J by 5 bases, with 7 bases between the two germline ends. The CDR3 is made up of 12 amino acids. The germline V gene has CDR1 GTSNPN and CDR2 SVGIG (reference sequence).

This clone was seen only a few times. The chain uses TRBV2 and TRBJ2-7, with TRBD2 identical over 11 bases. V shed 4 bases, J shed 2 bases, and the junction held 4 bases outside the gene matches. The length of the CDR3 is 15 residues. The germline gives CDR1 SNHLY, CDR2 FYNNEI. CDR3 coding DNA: TGTGCCAGCAGTGGGGAACTAGCGGGGGCCTACGAGCAGTACTTC. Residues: CASSGELAGAYEQYF.

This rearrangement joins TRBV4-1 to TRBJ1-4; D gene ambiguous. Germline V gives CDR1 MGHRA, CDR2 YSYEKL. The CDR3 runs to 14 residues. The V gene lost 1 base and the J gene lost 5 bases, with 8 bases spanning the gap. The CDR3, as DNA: TGCGCCAGCAGCCAAGGAGATTGGAATGAAAAACTGTTTTTT. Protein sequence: CASSQGDWNEKLFF.

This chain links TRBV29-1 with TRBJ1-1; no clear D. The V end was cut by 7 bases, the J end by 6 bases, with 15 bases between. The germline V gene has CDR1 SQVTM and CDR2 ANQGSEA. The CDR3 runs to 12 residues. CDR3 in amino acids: CSARMGGAEAFF. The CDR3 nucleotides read TGCAGCGCCCGGATGGGTGGCGCTGAAGCTTTCTTT.

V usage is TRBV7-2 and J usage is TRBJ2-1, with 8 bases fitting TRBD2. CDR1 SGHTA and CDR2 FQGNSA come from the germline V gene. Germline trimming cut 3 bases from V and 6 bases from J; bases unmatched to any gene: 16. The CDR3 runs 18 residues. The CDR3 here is CASSFRVSRREGGNEQFF. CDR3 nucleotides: TGTGCCAGCAGCTTTCGGGTGTCGAGACGGGAGGGCGGCAATGAGCAGTTCTTC.

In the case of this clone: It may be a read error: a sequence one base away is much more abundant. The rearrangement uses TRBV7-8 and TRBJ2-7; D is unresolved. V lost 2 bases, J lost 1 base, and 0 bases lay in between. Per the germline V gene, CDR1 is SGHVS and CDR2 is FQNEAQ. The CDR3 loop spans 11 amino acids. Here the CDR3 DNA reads TGTGCCAGCAGCTTATCCTACGAGCAGTACTTC. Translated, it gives CASSLSYEQYF.

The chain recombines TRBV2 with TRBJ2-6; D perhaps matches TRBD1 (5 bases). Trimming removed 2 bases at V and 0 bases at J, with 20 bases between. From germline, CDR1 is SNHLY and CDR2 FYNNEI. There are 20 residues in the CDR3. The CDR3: CASSEIIWGAPTSGANVLTF. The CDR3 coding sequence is TGTGCCAGCAGTGAAATAATCTGGGGCGCCCCGACCTCTGGGGCCAACGTCCTGACTTTC.

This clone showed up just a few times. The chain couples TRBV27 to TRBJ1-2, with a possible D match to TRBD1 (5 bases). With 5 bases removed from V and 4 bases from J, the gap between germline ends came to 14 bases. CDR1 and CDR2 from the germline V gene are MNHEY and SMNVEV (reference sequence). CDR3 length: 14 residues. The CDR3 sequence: CASSLRGDAYGYTF. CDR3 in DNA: TGTGCCAGCAGTCTTCGTGGGGACGCCTATGGCTACACCTTC.

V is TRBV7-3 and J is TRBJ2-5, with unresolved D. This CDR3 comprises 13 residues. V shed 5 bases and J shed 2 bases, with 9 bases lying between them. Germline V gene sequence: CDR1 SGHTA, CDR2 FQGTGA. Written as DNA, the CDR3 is TGTGCCAGCAGCATAGACGGACAAGAGACCCAGTACTTC. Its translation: CASSIDGQETQYF.

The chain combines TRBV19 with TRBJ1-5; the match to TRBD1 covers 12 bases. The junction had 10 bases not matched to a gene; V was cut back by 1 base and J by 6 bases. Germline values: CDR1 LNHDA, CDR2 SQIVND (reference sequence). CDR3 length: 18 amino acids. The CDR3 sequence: CASSIAGTGGWRGQPQHF. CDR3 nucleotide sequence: TGTGCCAGTAGTATAGCCGGGACAGGGGGCTGGCGGGGTCAGCCCCAGCATTTT.

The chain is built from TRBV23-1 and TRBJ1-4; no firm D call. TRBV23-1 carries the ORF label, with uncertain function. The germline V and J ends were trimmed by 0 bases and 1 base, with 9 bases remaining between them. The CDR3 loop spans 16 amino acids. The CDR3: CASSQSPGVTNEKLFF. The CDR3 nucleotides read TGCGCCAGCAGTCAATCCCCGGGAGTAACTAATGAAAAACTGTTTTTT.

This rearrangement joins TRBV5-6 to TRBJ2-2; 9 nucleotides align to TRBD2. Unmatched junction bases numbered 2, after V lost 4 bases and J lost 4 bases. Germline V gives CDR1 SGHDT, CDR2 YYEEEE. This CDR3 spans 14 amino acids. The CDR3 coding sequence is TGTGCCAGCAGCGGCGGGAGGGGCACCGGGGAGCTGTTTTTT. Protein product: CASSGGRGTGELFF.

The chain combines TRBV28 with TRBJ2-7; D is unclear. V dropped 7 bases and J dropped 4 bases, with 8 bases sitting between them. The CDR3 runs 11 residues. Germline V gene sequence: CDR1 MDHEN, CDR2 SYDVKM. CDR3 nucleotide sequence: TGTGCCAGCACCTCGCGGTACGAGCAGTACTTC. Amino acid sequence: CASTSRYEQYF.

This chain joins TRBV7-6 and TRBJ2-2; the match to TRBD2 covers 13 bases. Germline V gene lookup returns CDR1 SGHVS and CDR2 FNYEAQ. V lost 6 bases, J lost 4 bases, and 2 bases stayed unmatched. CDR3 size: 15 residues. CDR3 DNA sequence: TGTGCCAGCAGGCGGACTAGCGGGAGCACCGGGGAGCTGTTTTTT. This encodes CASRRTSGSTGELFF. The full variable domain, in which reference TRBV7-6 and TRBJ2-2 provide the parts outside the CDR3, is GAGVSQSPRYKVTKRGQDVALRCDPISGHVSLYWYRQALGQGPEFLTYFNYEAQQDKSGLPNDRFSAERPEGSISTLTIQRTEQRDSAMYRCASRRTSGSTGELFFGEGSRLTVL.

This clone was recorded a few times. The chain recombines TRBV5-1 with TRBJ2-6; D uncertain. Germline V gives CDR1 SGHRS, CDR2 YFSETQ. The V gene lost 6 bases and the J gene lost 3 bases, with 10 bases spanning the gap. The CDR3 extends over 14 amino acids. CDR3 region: CASTLERGANVLTF. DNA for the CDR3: TGCGCCAGCACCCTGGAGCGTGGGGCCAACGTCCTGACTTTC.

CDR3 in amino acids: CASSTPGLAASTDTQYF. Written as DNA, the CDR3 is TGTGCCAGCAGCACACCGGGACTAGCGGCTAGCACAGATACGCAGTATTTT. This chain uses TRBV7-9 with TRBJ2-3; TRBD2 matches at 11 bases. With V trimmed by 5 bases and J by 0 bases, 7 bases remained unmatched. The length of the CDR3 is 17 residues. Germline CDR1 is SEHNR and CDR2 is FQNEAQ (reference sequence).

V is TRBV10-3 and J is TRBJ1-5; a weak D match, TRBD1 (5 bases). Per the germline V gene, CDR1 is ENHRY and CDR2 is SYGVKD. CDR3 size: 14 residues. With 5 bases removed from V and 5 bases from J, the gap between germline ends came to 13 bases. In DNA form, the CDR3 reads TGTGCCATCAGTAAGACTGGGGACGATCAGCCCCAGCATTTT. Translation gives CAISKTGDDQPQHF.

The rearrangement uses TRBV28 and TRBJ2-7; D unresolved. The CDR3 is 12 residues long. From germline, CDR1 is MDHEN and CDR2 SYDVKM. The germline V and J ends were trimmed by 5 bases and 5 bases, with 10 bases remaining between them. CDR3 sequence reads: CASSEAEDEQYF. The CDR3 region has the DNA TGTGCCAGCAGTGAAGCTGAGGACGAGCAGTACTTC.